This TCR beta chain originates from a study of PD-1 blockade in classical Hodgkin lymphoma. Study findings and constraints: Lower baseline TCR diversity was reported for newly diagnosed patients than for healthy donors. The diversity seen at baseline in complete responders resembled that of newly diagnosed patients. By C4D1, diversity of CD4+ TCRs had risen significantly, whereas that of CD8+ TCRs had not.

This CDR3 has 17 residues. The V end lost 0 bases, the J end lost 7 bases, and 16 bases lay between the germline ends. Germline V gives CDR1 LGHNA, CDR2 YNFKEQ. Assay used: immunoSEQ multiplex PCR; TCRdb lists only in-frame clones, some missing. The top ten clones hold about 15% of a sample with about 13,000 clones, roughly 80% of them seen once. Noted time point: cycle 4 day 1 (C4D1), after 6 weeks of nivolumab. Brentuximab vedotin exposure varied, and every patient relapsed after autologous stem cell transplantation. For this clone: Its antigen is currently unknown.

This chain uses TRBV4-2 with TRBJ1-6; perhaps TRBD1 as D (5 bases). This sequence was found in a human donor with classical Hodgkin lymphoma. Specimen: peripheral blood mononuclear cells (PBMCs), collected before the fourth cycle of nivolumab. In nucleotides, the CDR3 is TGTGCCAGCAGCCAAGAAGGGGTGTACAGAAAAAATTCACCCCTCCACTTT. Protein: CASSQEGVYRKNSPLHF.